Below, one T cell receptor (beta chain) is given with its context. The sample holds one count of this clonotype. Its antigen is still unknown. No quality values exist for individual bases; no much larger clone is one base distant. A single read offers scant evidence. Stable Graves' hyperthyroidism was defined as no progression to ophthalmopathy during 18 months of follow-up. Hyperthyroidism patients were aged 18 to 65 years and newly diagnosed, with disease duration of less than 2 months. The study excluded patients with uncontrolled infections, other autoimmune diseases, pregnancy or lactation. Diagnoses relied on clinical symptoms, serum thyroxine and TRAb, thyroid ultrasound and orbital computed tomography. PBMCs were isolated from about 10 ml of fresh peripheral blood by Ficoll-Paque density gradient centrifugation. Total RNA was extracted with Trizol reagent, and quality was checked on an Agilent 2100 Bioanalyzer.

The record originates from a study of T cells in Graves' hyperthyroidism and ophthalmopathy (dated by TCRdb to about 2019). Broadly, across the study: Peripheral blood was sampled at the time of initial diagnosis, prior to any treatment. To identify TCR V-J signatures that set the groups apart, the researchers used a discovery cohort of 100 patients, made up of roughly 45 with Graves' ophthalmopathy and about 55 with stable Graves' hyperthyroidism. Whether ophthalmopathy could be predicted prospectively was tested in an independent validation cohort made up of under 20 hyperthyroidism patients plus 17 patients who later progressed to ophthalmopathy. The roughly 100 discovery patients were randomly split 7:3 into training and test sets. In several Graves' hyperthyroidism patients, the study also compared T-cell repertoires from thyroid tissue with T-cell repertoires from blood. Following sampling, methimazole starting at 30 mg daily was given to hyperthyroidism patients, and high-dose intravenous methylprednisolone was given to ophthalmopathy patients. The paper describes TCR Vbeta CDR3 sequencing of some 130 peripheral blood samples, made up of approximately 40 ophthalmopathy patients, more than 70 hyperthyroidism patients and approximately 17 progressor patients.

General conclusions and limits of the study: Sample size was not statistically predetermined, and blinding of investigators to group allocation was not performed. Most expanded thyroid clonotypes (frequency above 0.001) were also detected in blood, suggesting blood repertoires may reflect thyroid immune responses. In validation, the model predicted progression to ophthalmopathy a median of around six months before onset, with around 70% sensitivity and about 75% specificity. In cross-validation, a model built on a 13 V-J signature told ophthalmopathy apart from stable hyperthyroidism with about 90% sensitivity and around 81% specificity, and in testing the same model reached 80%/75%.

Cut back by 3 bases and 4 bases, the V and J ends lie 4 bases apart. The germline V gene specifies MGHRA as CDR1 and YSYEKL as CDR2. The CDR3, cysteine through phenylalanine, is 13 amino acids long. Just CDR3 DNA is preserved here, 39 bases in frame from base 1. TCR beta CDR3 regions were amplified from RNA transcripts. The TCR CDR3 was subjected to a first round of RT-PCR using the HTBI primer set and the Qiagen OneStep RT-PCR kit. Libraries were constructed in a second round of multiplex PCR, after which size selection and purification were performed. Sequencing of the libraries was done on an Illumina HiSeq2000 using paired-end 100 bp reads. The paper's data handling went like this. Raw data were processed with SOAPnuke, discarding reads with adapters, uncalled bases, mean Phred below 15, or no exact constant-primer or identifier match. COPE v1.2.5 was used to merge high-quality paired reads, and clonotypes were defined as unique nucleotide sequences. MiTCR v1.1 was used to align clonotypes to the IMGT TRBV, TRBD and TRBJ reference segments. Analysis was restricted to V-J combinations with a frequency above 0.0001, which covered 98% to 99.2% of repertoires. A TCS score was defined as the ratio of F50 (clonal expansion) to E x V (chaos), with BLOSUM62-based TCRdist applied between CDR3 peptides within each V-J. Welch's t-statistics and random forest reduced roughly 530 V-J features to 13, which were used in a naive Bayes classifier (R e1071). The public reads were quality trimmed at Q25 with fastp and then assembled into clones with MiXCR by TCRdb, keeping productive beta chains. Duplicate CDR3 protein sequences are folded into a single record with the most common DNA and genes. For this entry, the V and J calls and clone size follow TCRdb and not the study's own pipeline. The sample includes roughly 720,000 distinct CDR3 sequences, with approximately 15% observed a single time. The ten biggest clones cover 15% of the sample.

Rearrangement joined TRBV4-1 to TRBJ2-6; a confident D gene designation cannot be given. The TCR comes from a man aged 50 to 59 with Graves' hyperthyroidism. Sample: blood. The nucleotide sequence is given as TGCGCCAGCAGCCAGTGGGGGGCCAACGTCCTGACTTTC. This is translated as CASSQWGANVLTF.